This T cell receptor beta chain was sequenced during a study of blood T cells in healthy people across ages. The second PCR ran roughly 6 to 11 cycles with a sample-barcoded 5' primer and J-beta primers. TCRdb redid the calling of the 5' RACE reads with MiXCR, one entry per CDR3 protein. The table lists about a million distinct CDR3 sequences, approximately 49% of them singletons. This clonotype was recorded a few times. Germline V gene sequence: CDR1 MNHEY, CDR2 SVGAGI. Trimming took off 0 bases at V and 2 bases at J, with 6 bases between the two ends. The CDR3 is made up of 14 amino acids. This TCR derives from a man aged 30 to 39 in good health. The chain links TRBV6-5 to TRBJ2-3; D is unclear. Sequencing was carried out using blood. CDR3 coding DNA: TGTGCCAGCAGTTACTCCCATTACACAGATACGCAGTATTTT. This translates into CASSYSHYTDTQYF.